This T cell receptor (beta chain) was sequenced for a study of blood T cell repertoires in COVID-19. Study details: The cDNA or gDNA used as material had been derived from T cells, B-cell-depleted T cells, or PBMCs.

Enrollees, roughly 18 to 90 years old, lived in some 24 US areas. Contact with a PCR-confirmed or clinician-diagnosed COVID-19 case occurred within 2 weeks of entry. Methods used by the authors: Researchers report that nucleated cell counts were estimated from reference gene primer amplification. Assay used: immunoSEQ multiplex PCR; TCRdb lists only in-frame clones, some missing. The V and J calls and clone size were taken over from that table, and D and trimming were inferred from the DNA. The sample has under 300,000 clones; over 75% are singletons. CDR1 and CDR2 (germline): SGHDN, FVKESK. V lost 0 bases, J lost 1 base, and 9 bases stayed unmatched. The CDR3 totals 19 residues.

This receptor was identified in a woman aged 40 to 50 who had been exposed to COVID-19. The chain carries TRBV14 and TRBJ1-1, with TRBD1 identical over 12 bases. Material for sequencing was PBMCs or T cells enriched from blood (not recorded which). The CDR3 coding sequence is TGTGCCAGCAGCCAAGAGGGGGACAGGGGGCATTATTGGAACACTGAAGCTTTCTTT. This translates into CASSQEGDRGHYWNTEAFF.